The 21 T cell receptor beta chains listed next were all sequenced from one sample in a study of T-cell reconstitution after alpha-beta-depleted transplantation in children. As it was prepared, the TCRbeta library received unique molecular identifiers. TCRdb redid the calling of the PCR reads with MiXCR, one entry per CDR3 protein. The sample consists of 700,000 to 850,000 distinct CDR3 sequences, 15% to 20% of them appearing once. The sample in question was PBMCs, mostly from graft donor cells, obtained 360 days after TCRalphabeta/CD19-depleted stem cell transplant. The receptors stem from a male patient between 10 and 17 years old who had a stem cell transplant for acute lymphoblastic leukemia, so the T cells may come from the graft donor.

This clonotype occurred a few times. The gene calls are TRBV7-9 and TRBJ2-2; maybe TRBD2 (5 bases). This CDR3 is built from 14 residues. V dropped 4 bases and J dropped 7 bases, with 13 bases sitting between them. Looked up from germline, CDR1 is SEHNR and CDR2 is FQNEAQ (reference sequence). The CDR3 DNA reads TGTGCCAGCAGCTACGGACTCCCCGGCGGGGAGCTGTTTTTT. It encodes CASSYGLPGGELFF.

This clonotype occurred a few times. This chain links TRBV6-6 with TRBJ2-3; no reliable D call. Germline lookup yields CDR1 MNHNY and CDR2 SVGAGI (reference sequence). Between the trimmed V and J ends, which lost 5 bases and 5 bases, there was a span of 8 bases. The length of the CDR3 is 12 residues. The CDR3 loop reads CASSNRLDTQYF. DNA for the CDR3: TGTGCCAGCAGTAATCGGCTAGATACGCAGTATTTT.

The V gene is TRBV12-5, the J gene TRBJ1-1; D is unclear. Trimming stripped 2 bases from V and 11 bases from J, with 12 bases between. Germline assignment: CDR1 LGHNT and CDR2 FRNRAP. The CDR3 consists of 12 residues. CDR3 sequence: CASGLSSLGAFF. CDR3 in DNA: TGTGCTAGTGGTTTGAGCTCCCTTGGGGCTTTCTTT.

This clonotype was counted at least ten times. This chain links TRBV13 with TRBJ2-5; 12 nucleotides line up with TRBD2. Germline lookup yields CDR1 PRHDT and CDR2 FYEKMQ (reference sequence). The V and J ends lost 4 bases and 5 bases, in that order; junction bases with no gene match: 8. There are 16 residues in the CDR3. CDR3 amino acids: CASSSRLAGALETQYF. The CDR3 DNA reads as TGTGCCAGCAGCTCCAGACTAGCGGGAGCGCTGGAGACCCAGTACTTC.

A few counts support this clonotype. The chain has TRBV7-9 and TRBJ2-2; maybe TRBD2 (5 bases). The V end lost 2 bases, the J end lost 7 bases, and 14 bases lay between the germline ends. The CDR3 is made up of 15 amino acids. CDR1 and CDR2 from the germline V gene are SEHNR and FQNEAQ (reference sequence). CDR3: CASSLMWEIGGELFF. As DNA, the CDR3 is TGTGCCAGCAGCTTAATGTGGGAGATCGGCGGGGAGCTGTTTTTT. The entire variable domain, with the rest obtained from reference TRBV7-9 and TRBJ2-2, is as follows: DTGVSQNPRHKITKRGQNVTFRCDPISEHNRLYWYRQTLGQGPEFLTYFQNEAQLEKSRLLSDRFSAERPKGSFSTLEIQRTEQGDSAMYLCASSLMWEIGGELFFGEGSRLTVL.

The chain recombines TRBV7-9 with TRBJ2-7; a possible D gene is TRBD1 (6 bases). The V end lost 5 bases, the J end lost 3 bases, and 23 bases lay between the germline ends. Germline V gene lookup returns CDR1 SEHNR and CDR2 FQNEAQ (reference sequence). This CDR3 spans 17 amino acids. For the CDR3, the DNA is TGTGCCAGCAGCCAACCACGCCAAACAGGGTCCTTCTACGAGCAGTACTTC. Protein sequence: CASSQPRQTGSFYEQYF.

This clonotype has a handful of counts. The chain uses TRBV24-1 and TRBJ2-1; 7 bases map to TRBD2. The CDR3 runs to 14 residues. Germline-derived CDR1 and CDR2 are KGHDR and SFDVKD. Trimming removed 4 bases from V and 4 bases from J; junction bases left unmatched: 3. CDR3 DNA: TGTGCCACCAGTGAGGGGCGGGAGTACAATGAGCAGTTCTTC. Amino acids: CATSEGREYNEQFF.

Points on this clonotype: Just one base apart from a much larger clone, this may be a read error. The conserved final phenylalanine or tryptophan is absent from the CDR3, which likely points to a read error. The gene calls are TRBV15 and TRBJ2-7; a weak D match, TRBD1 (5 bases). The V gene's germline CDR1 is LNHNV and CDR2 YYDKDF (reference sequence). V was clipped by 6 bases and J by 1 base, with 10 bases between them. CDR3 length: 13 residues. The CDR3 is CATRSTVSYEQYI. The CDR3 DNA sequence: TGTGCCACCAGGTCGACAGTATCCTACGAGCAGTACATC.

This clonotype has ten or more counts. One junction end disagrees with the germline gene, perhaps due to a read error. This chain uses TRBV27 with TRBJ2-5; 12 nucleotides agree with TRBD2. This CDR3 has 15 amino acids. Germline lookup yields CDR1 MNHEY and CDR2 SMNVEV (reference sequence). CDR3 DNA sequence: TGTGCCAGCAGTCTATCGGGACTAGCGGGAGAGACCCAGTACTTC. This encodes CASSLSGLAGETQYF.

V is TRBV24-1 and J is TRBJ2-3; 9 nucleotides match TRBD2. The CDR3 is 21 residues long. Germline assignment: CDR1 KGHDR and CDR2 SFDVKD. The ends lost 7 bases at V and 5 bases at J; junction bases unmatched: 27. Here the CDR3 reads CATRVATSGPNLNRGIDTQYF. Written as DNA, the CDR3 is TGTGCCACCAGGGTTGCGACTAGCGGACCAAACCTAAACAGAGGGATAGATACGCAGTATTTT.

Here the CDR3 reads CASSLAYVEGLYSGTQYF. Here the CDR3 DNA reads TGTGCCAGCAGTTTAGCCTATGTGGAGGGCCTTTACTCAGGGACCCAGTACTTC. V and J are TRBV12-3 or TRBV12-4 and TRBJ2-5; weak D call: TRBD2 (6 bases). V was cut by 0 bases and J by 7 bases, with 24 bases left in between. CDR3 length equals 18 residues.

This chain links TRBV7-9 with TRBJ2-7, with D perhaps TRBD2 (6 bases). Between the trimmed V and J ends, which lost 6 bases and 3 bases, there was a span of 15 bases. The CDR3 length is 14 residues. CDR1 is SEHNR, CDR2 FQNEAQ, per germline (reference sequence). CDR3 in amino acids: CASSNMRTIYEQYF. The CDR3 DNA reads as TGTGCCAGCAGTAATATGAGGACTATCTACGAGCAGTACTTC.

The V gene is TRBV7-3, the J gene TRBJ2-7; 9 bases agree with TRBD2. The V segment lost 5 bases and the J segment 4 bases; nucleotides outside the gene matches: 9. The CDR3 is made up of 15 amino acids. From germline, CDR1 is SGHTA and CDR2 FQGTGA. The CDR3: CASSRTSSGMYEQYF. The CDR3 DNA reads TGTGCCAGCAGCCGGACCTCTAGCGGGATGTACGAGCAGTACTTC. Supplemented by reference TRBV7-3 and TRBJ2-7, the full variable domain reads GAGVSQTPSNKVTEKGKYVELRCDPISGHTALYWYRQSLGQGPEFLIYFQGTGAADDSGLPNDRFFAVRPEGSVSTLKIQRTERGDSAVYLCASSRTSSGMYEQYFGPGTRLTVT.

DNA for the CDR3: TGTGCCAGCAGAGAGACAGCGTATAATTCACCCCTCCACTTT. Protein sequence: CASRETAYNSPLHF. The rearrangement uses TRBV12-3 or TRBV12-4 and TRBJ1-6, with D tentatively TRBD1 (5 bases). This CDR3 has 14 residues. Trimming removed 6 bases from V and 4 bases from J, with 10 bases in between.

This clonotype was picked up a small number of times. V usage is TRBV5-1 and J usage is TRBJ2-7; possible D gene TRBD1, 6 bases. Germline CDR1 SGHRS, CDR2 YFSETQ. This CDR3 has 15 residues. V gave up 0 bases and J gave up 3 bases, with 13 bases separating them. The CDR3 bases are TGCGCCAGCAGCTTGGCCCAGGGGAAACGCTACGAGCAGTACTTC. This sequence encodes CASSLAQGKRYEQYF.

The gene calls are TRBV15 and TRBJ1-2, with D perhaps matching TRBD1 (5 bases). The V end lost 1 base, the J end lost 3 bases, and 9 bases lay between the germline ends. Germline CDR1 is LNHNV and CDR2 is YYDKDF (reference sequence). The CDR3 length is 14 residues. Here the CDR3 DNA reads TGTGCCACCAGCAGAGTGGGGGAGGACTATGGCTACACCTTC. It specifies CATSRVGEDYGYTF.

This clonotype was detected ten times or more. V gene TRBV5-1 combines with J gene TRBJ2-4, with 8 positions matching TRBD1. The J segment lost 8 bases and the V segment lost 4 bases, leaving 8 bases of the junction unmatched. Germline CDR1 is SGHRS and CDR2 is YFSETQ. The CDR3 length is 14 residues. The CDR3 bases are TGCGCCAGCAGCGAGGGACAGGCTGTATACATTCAGTACTTC. This encodes CASSEGQAVYIQYF. The entire variable domain, with the rest obtained from reference TRBV5-1 and TRBJ2-4, is as follows: KAGVTQTPRYLIKTRGQQVTLSCSPISGHRSVSWYQQTPGQGLQFLFEYFSETQRNKGNFPGRFSGRQFSNSRSEMNVSTLELGDSALYLCASSEGQAVYIQYFGAGTRLSVL.

This clonotype has more than one count but fewer than ten. The V and J genes are TRBV12-3 or TRBV12-4 and TRBJ2-1; 9 nucleotides agree with TRBD2. Losses at the gene ends were 10 bases for V and 0 bases for J; bases not matched to a gene: 4. This CDR3 region has 14 residues. The CDR3 loop is CATLSGSSYNEQFF. In DNA form, the CDR3 reads TGTGCCACCCTTAGCGGGAGCTCCTACAATGAGCAGTTCTTC.

The rearrangement links TRBV29-1 to TRBJ1-2; unclear D gene. This CDR3 has 8 residues. Germline V gene data show CDR1 as SQVTM and CDR2 as ANQGSEA. Trimming removed 8 bases at V and 7 bases at J, with 5 bases between. CDR3 protein: CSSGGYTF. The CDR3 region has the DNA TGCAGCTCGGGTGGCTACACCTTC.

In this sample, this clonotype turned up many times. The chain carries TRBV12-3 or TRBV12-4 and TRBJ1-2; maybe TRBD1 (5 bases). The CDR3 totals 13 residues. V was shortened by 1 base and J by 5 bases, with 8 bases between the two germline ends. The CDR3 nucleotides read TGTGCCAGCAGTTTAGGGGGACGGTATGGCTACACCTTC. Protein: CASSLGGRYGYTF.

The chain employs TRBV4-1 and TRBJ2-7; a weak D match, TRBD2 (5 bases). Trimming removed 2 bases from V and 3 bases from J, with 11 bases in between. The germline CDR1 and CDR2 sequences are MGHRA and YSYEKL. This CDR3 has 14 amino acids. The CDR3 loop reads CASSQTGGFYEQYF. The CDR3 nucleotides read TGCGCCAGCAGCCAAACCGGAGGATTCTACGAGCAGTACTTC.